This T cell receptor beta chain was recorded in a study of blood T cell repertoires in COVID-19. Overall study: Sites across the United States, Italy and Spain contributed samples from acute and convalescent COVID-19. In each case, the material was cDNA or gDNA derived from T cells, B-cell-depleted T cells, or PBMCs.

Residents of under 25 US areas, aged about 18 to 95 years, made up the participants. The protocol was immunoSEQ multiplex PCR, while the TCRdb copy is restricted to in-frame clones and leaves out a portion. The table includes over 200,000 clones, 86% detected once. This clone was recorded a few times. V lost 3 bases and J lost 10, with 10 bases in between. The CDR3 has 13 residues. CDR1 SGHNT and CDR2 YENEEA come from the germline V gene. Material for sequencing was PBMCs or T cells enriched from blood (not recorded which). This sequence originates from a woman aged 45-65 years in a cohort exposed to, infected with or recovered from COVID-19 (not recorded which). V is TRBV11-3 and J is TRBJ1-6; the D gene is possibly TRBD1 (5 bases). CDR3 in amino acids: CASSLSTASPLHF. The CDR3 bases are TGTGCCAGCAGCTTGTCGACAGCCTCACCCCTCCACTTT.